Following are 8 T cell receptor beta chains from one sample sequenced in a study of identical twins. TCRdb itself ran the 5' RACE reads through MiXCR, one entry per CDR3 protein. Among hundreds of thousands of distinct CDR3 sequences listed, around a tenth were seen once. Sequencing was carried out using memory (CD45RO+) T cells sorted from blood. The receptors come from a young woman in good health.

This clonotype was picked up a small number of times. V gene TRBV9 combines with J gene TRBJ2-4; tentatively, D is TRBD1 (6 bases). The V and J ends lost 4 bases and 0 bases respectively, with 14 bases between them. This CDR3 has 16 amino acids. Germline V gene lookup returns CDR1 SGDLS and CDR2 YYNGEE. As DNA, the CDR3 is TGTGCCAGCAGCCCAGGGGTGGGGGTAGCCAAAAACATTCAGTACTTC. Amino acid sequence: CASSPGVGVAKNIQYF.

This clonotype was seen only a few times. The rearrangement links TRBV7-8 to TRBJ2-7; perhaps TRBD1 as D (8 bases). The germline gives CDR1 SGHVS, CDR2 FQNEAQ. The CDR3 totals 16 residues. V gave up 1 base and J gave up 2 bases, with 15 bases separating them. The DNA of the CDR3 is TGTGCCAGCAGCTTAGGGGGGGGACAGGACCCCTACGAGCAGTACTTC. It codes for CASSLGGGQDPYEQYF.

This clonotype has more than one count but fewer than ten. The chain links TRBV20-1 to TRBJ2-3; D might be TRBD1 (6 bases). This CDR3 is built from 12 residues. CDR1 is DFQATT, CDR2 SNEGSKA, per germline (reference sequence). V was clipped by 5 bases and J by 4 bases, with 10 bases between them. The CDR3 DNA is TGCAGTGCTGCAGGGGTAGCAGATACGCAGTATTTT. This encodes CSAAGVADTQYF.

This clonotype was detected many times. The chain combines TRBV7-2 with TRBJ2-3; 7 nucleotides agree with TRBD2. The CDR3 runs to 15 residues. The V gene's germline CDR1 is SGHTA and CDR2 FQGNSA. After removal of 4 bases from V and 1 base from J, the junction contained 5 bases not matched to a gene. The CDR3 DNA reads TGTGCCAGCAGCTGGGGGGGGAGGGGCACAGATACGCAGTATTTT. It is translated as CASSWGGRGTDTQYF.

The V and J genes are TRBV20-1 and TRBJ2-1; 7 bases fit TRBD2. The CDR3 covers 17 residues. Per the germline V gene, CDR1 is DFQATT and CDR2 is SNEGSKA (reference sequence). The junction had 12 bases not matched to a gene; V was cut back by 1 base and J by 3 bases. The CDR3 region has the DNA TGCAGTGCTAGAGTAATCGGGGGAGGGTCATTCTACAATGAGCAGTTCTTC. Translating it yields CSARVIGGGSFYNEQFF.

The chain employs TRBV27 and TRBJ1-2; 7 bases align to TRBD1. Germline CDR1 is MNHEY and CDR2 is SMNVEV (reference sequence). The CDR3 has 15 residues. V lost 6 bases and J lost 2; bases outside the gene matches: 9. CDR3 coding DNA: TGTGCCAGCAGGCCATGGGCGGGACAGAACTATGGCTACACCTTC. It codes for CASRPWAGQNYGYTF.

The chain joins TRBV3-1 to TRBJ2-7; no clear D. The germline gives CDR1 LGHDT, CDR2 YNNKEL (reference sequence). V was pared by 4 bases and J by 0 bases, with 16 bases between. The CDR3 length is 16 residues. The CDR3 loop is CASSPLFPASSYEQYF. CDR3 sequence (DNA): TGTGCCAGCAGCCCCCTTTTCCCCGCGAGCTCCTACGAGCAGTACTTC.

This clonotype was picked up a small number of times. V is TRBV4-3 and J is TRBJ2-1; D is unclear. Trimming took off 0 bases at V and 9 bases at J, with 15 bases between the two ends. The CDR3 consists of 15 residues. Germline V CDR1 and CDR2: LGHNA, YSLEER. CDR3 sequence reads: CASSQDRVSGREQFF. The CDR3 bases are TGCGCCAGCAGCCAAGATCGAGTCTCCGGACGTGAGCAGTTCTTC.